The text below deals with one T cell receptor beta chain. The target antigen is unknown. The data are from a study of cytomegalovirus exposure and HLA in healthy donors. 13 Jbeta primers and 60 Vbeta primers were used for the PCR. Original handling: Approximately 11 million of the roughly 80 million unique TCR beta chains counted in a later analysis were shared. Measured with immunoSEQ multiplex PCR; TCRdb has only the in-frame clones, and not every one. V, J and clone size derive from that table, while D and trimming were established from the DNA sequence. The table shows some 130,000 clones, with roughly 69% occurring only once. The V gene's germline CDR1 is KGHSH and CDR2 LQKENI. With V trimmed by 2 bases and J by 3 bases, 6 bases remained unmatched. The CDR3 spans 15 residues. Study-level points and caveats: When analyzed later, the rates of TCR association showed variation by HLA locus, with DRB1 the most and HLA-C the fewest. In a later analysis, specific HLA alleles were associated with 16,000 or so TCR beta sequences at a 0.05 false discovery rate. Based on reports, TCR beta sequences accurately predicted HLA-A and HLA-B alleles for most subjects.

This clonotype was obtained from a human donor in good health. V usage is TRBV18 and J usage is TRBJ2-7; 8 positions agree with TRBD1. Sequenced: PBMCs. As DNA, the CDR3 is TGTGCCAGCTCACCAGCGGTCGGGACAGGCTACGAGCAGTACTTC. The encoded protein is CASSPAVGTGYEQYF.